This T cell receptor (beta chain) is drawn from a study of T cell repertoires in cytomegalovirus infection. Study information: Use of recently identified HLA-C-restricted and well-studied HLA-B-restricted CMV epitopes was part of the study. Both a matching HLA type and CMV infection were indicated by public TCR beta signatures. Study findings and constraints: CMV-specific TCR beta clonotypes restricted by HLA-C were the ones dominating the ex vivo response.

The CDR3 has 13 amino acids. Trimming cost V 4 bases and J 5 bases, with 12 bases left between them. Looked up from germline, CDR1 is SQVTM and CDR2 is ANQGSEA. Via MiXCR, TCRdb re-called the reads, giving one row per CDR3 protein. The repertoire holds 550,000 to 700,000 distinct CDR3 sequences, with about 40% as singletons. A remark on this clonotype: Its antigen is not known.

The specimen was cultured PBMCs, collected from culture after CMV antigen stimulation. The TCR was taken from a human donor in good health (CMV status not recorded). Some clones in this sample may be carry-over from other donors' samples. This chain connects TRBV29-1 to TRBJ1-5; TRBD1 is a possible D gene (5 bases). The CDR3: CSVASQGYQPQHF. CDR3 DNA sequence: TGCAGCGTTGCTAGTCAGGGTTATCAGCCCCAGCATTTT.